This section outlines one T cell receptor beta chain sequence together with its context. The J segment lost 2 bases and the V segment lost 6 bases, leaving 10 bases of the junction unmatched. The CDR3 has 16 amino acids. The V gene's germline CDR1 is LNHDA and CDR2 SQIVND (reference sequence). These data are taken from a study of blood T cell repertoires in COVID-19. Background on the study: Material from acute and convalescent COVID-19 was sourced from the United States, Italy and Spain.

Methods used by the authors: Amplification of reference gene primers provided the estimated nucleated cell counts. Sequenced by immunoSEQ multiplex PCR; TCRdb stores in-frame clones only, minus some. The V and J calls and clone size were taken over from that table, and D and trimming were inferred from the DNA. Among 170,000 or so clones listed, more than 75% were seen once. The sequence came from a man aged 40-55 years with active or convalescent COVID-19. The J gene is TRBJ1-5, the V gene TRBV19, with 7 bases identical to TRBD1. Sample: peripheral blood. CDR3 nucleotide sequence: TGTGCCAGTAGCCATCAAGGGGGCTTGGGCAATCAGCCCCAGCATTTT. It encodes CASSHQGGLGNQPQHF.